These 13 T cell receptor beta chains were sequenced from one sample in a study of cytomegalovirus exposure and HLA in healthy donors. 13 Jbeta primers and 60 Vbeta primers were used for the PCR. Measured with immunoSEQ multiplex PCR; TCRdb has only the in-frame clones, and not every one. The profile shows 150,000 to 200,000 clones, around nine tenths of them singletons. Sequenced input: PBMCs. The source is a woman between 18 and 29 years old in good health and CMV-seronegative.

The rearrangement links TRBV4-1 to TRBJ2-3; the match to TRBD2 covers 11 bases. J was trimmed by 0 bases and V by 4 bases; bases with no gene match: 3. CDR1 and CDR2 (germline): MGHRA, YSYEKL. The CDR3 length is 16 residues. The CDR3 sequence is CASSLRTSGSTDTQYF. For the CDR3, the DNA is TGCGCCAGCAGCCTCAGGACTAGCGGGAGCACAGATACGCAGTATTTT.

The rearrangement links TRBV5-4 to TRBJ1-1; no clear D. This CDR3 has 12 amino acids. V was pared by 5 bases and J by 8 bases, with 13 bases between. Per germline, CDR1 SGHNT and CDR2 YYREEE (reference sequence). CDR3 DNA sequence: TGTGCCAGCAGTTACGGGGTTGAGGAAGCTTTCTTT. Translated, it gives CASSYGVEEAFF.

The genes are TRBV15 and TRBJ2-5; 10 bases are shared with TRBD2. V lost 8 bases, J lost 5 bases, and 11 bases stayed unmatched. The CDR3 loop spans 15 amino acids. In germline, CDR1 is LNHNV, CDR2 YYDKDF (reference sequence). This CDR3 is CATAGKLAGVETQYF. DNA for the CDR3: TGTGCCACCGCTGGGAAGCTAGCGGGAGTGGAGACCCAGTACTTC. Supplemented by reference TRBV15 and TRBJ2-5, the full variable domain reads DAMVIQNPRYQVTQFGKPVTLSCSQTLNHNVMYWYQQKSSQAPKLLFHYYDKDFNNEADTPDNFQSRRPNTSFCFLDIRSPGLGDTAMYLCATAGKLAGVETQYFGPGTRLLVL.

The chain recombines TRBV27 with TRBJ1-1; 9 bases fit TRBD1. Looked up from germline, CDR1 is MNHEY and CDR2 is SMNVEV (reference sequence). The CDR3 consists of 14 residues. The junction had 10 bases not matched to a gene; V was cut back by 6 bases and J by 8 bases. In nucleotides, the CDR3 is TGTGCCAGCAGCCACTACCCTGGGACAGGGGAAGCTTTCTTT. Translated, it gives CASSHYPGTGEAFF.

The chain joins TRBV6-6 to TRBJ1-1; D might be TRBD1 (6 bases). V was shortened by 7 bases and J by 8 bases, with 14 bases between the two germline ends. Germline V gene data show CDR1 as MNHNY and CDR2 as SVGAGI (reference sequence). The length of the CDR3 is 12 residues. CDR3 protein: CASTPGGTEAFF. Written as DNA, the CDR3 is TGTGCCAGCACCCCGGGAGGGACAGAAGCTTTCTTT.

CDR3 loop: CASSPRRSIPPSYEQYF. The CDR3 region has the DNA TGTGCCAGCTCACCAAGGAGGTCCATCCCCCCATCCTACGAGCAGTACTTC. This chain connects TRBV18 to TRBJ2-5; tentative D call: TRBD2 (5 bases). Near its end, the DNA agrees better with TRBJ2-7, so the J call may be wrong. The CDR3 is 17 amino acids. From germline, CDR1 is KGHSH and CDR2 LQKENI.

CDR3 in amino acids: CASSLGQTYYNEQFF. The CDR3 coding sequence is TGTGCCAGCAGCTTAGGACAGACCTACTACAATGAGCAGTTCTTC. This sequence joins TRBV7-9 and TRBJ2-1; possibly TRBD1 for D (5 bases). There are 15 residues in the CDR3. CDR1 and CDR2 from the germline V gene are SEHNR and FQNEAQ (reference sequence). Trimming pared 1 base from V and 3 bases from J, leaving 10 bases between.

The chain is built from TRBV28 and TRBJ1-1, with D unresolved. Germline CDR1 reads MDHEN; CDR2 reads SYDVKM. CDR3 length: 13 amino acids. V was cut by 4 bases and J by 7 bases, with 13 bases left in between. Here the CDR3 reads CASSSPREDEAFF. In DNA form, the CDR3 reads TGTGCCAGCAGTTCCCCTCGAGAGGATGAAGCTTTCTTT.

V is TRBV6-6 and J is TRBJ1-5; D remains ambiguous. Germline V gives CDR1 MNHNY, CDR2 SVGAGI (reference sequence). V shed 2 bases and J shed 9 bases, with 8 bases lying between them. CDR3 length: 12 amino acids. The CDR3 DNA is TGTGCCAGCAGTTACACAGAGGGGCCCCAGCATTTT. Residues: CASSYTEGPQHF.

This chain joins TRBV6-5 and TRBJ2-7; tentatively, D is TRBD1 (6 bases). This CDR3 has 14 residues. Trimming removed 2 bases from V and 6 bases from J, with 14 bases in between. Germline loops: CDR1 MNHEY, CDR2 SVGAGI. CDR3 in amino acids: CASSYGTRTGEQYF. In DNA form, the CDR3 reads TGTGCCAGCAGTTACGGGACACGGACGGGCGAGCAGTACTTC.

The chain links TRBV18 to TRBJ2-7; D call uncertain. The CDR3 extends over 16 amino acids. Germline V gene data show CDR1 as KGHSH and CDR2 as LQKENI. Deletions cut 2 bases from V and 6 bases from J, with 20 bases between. The CDR3 reads CASSPKQVSSPPEQYF. The CDR3 nucleotides are TGTGCCAGCTCACCAAAGCAGGTGTCCTCTCCACCCGAGCAGTACTTC.

This rearrangement joins TRBV18 to TRBJ2-2, with D tentatively TRBD1 (5 bases). Germline CDR1 and CDR2: KGHSH and LQKENI. The CDR3 totals 17 residues. The V end was cut by 1 base, the J end by 2 bases, with 14 bases between. Here the CDR3 DNA reads TGTGCCAGCTCACCACAACAGGCGGAATTTAACACCGGGGAGCTGTTTTTT. This sequence encodes CASSPQQAEFNTGELFF.

The V call is TRBV28, the J call TRBJ2-1; 8 bases align to TRBD1. With V trimmed by 4 bases and J by 5 bases, 7 bases remained unmatched. The V gene's germline CDR1 is MDHEN and CDR2 SYDVKM. This CDR3 comprises 15 residues. The CDR3 region has the DNA TGTGCCAGCAGTTCCTCCGGGACAGGTAACAATGAGCAGTTCTTC. Translated: CASSSSGTGNNEQFF.